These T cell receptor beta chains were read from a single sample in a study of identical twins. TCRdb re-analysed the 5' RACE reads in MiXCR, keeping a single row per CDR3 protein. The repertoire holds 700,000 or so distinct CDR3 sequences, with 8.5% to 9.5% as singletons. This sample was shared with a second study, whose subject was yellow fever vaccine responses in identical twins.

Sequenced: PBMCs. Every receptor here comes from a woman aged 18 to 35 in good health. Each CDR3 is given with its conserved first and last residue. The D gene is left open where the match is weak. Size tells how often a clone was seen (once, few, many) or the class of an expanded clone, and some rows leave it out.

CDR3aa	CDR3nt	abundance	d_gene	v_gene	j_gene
CSAAGGYQPQHF	TGCAGTGCTGCAGGGGGCTATCAGCCCCAGCATTTT	few	TRBD1	TRBV20-1	TRBJ1-5
CASSQQGTQSYGYTF	TGTGCCAGCAGTCAACAGGGTACGCAATCCTATGGCTACACCTTC	many	NA	TRBV6-1	TRBJ1-2
CASSADRWEGYTF	TGTGCCAGCAGTGCAGACAGATGGGAGGGCTACACCTTC	NA	NA	TRBV25-1	TRBJ1-2
CASSSEGFGYTF	TGTGCCAGCAGTTCCGAGGGGTTTGGCTACACCTTC	NA	NA	TRBV12-3/TRBV12-4	TRBJ1-2
CASRGTEPGGANVLTF	TGTGCCAGCAGAGGGACAGAGCCTGGTGGGGCCAACGTCCTGACTTTC	few	TRBD1	TRBV28	TRBJ2-6
CASSQDYPGTASYGYTF	TGCGCCAGCAGCCAAGATTACCCCGGGACGGCCAGCTATGGCTACACCTTC	many	NA	TRBV4-3	TRBJ1-2
CASSQSGGSEAFF	TGTGCCAGCAGCCAATCAGGGGGCTCTGAAGCTTTCTTT	NA	TRBD1	TRBV3-1	TRBJ1-1
CASRPSLAAEETQYF	TGTGCCAGCAGACCTTCCTTGGCAGCCGAAGAGACCCAGTACTTC	few	NA	TRBV3-1	TRBJ2-5
CATSRDQADYEQYF	TGTGCCACCAGCAGAGATCAGGCGGACTACGAGCAGTACTTC	few	NA	TRBV15	TRBJ2-7
CAIMGTSGINEQFF	TGTGCCATCATGGGGACTAGCGGGATAAATGAGCAGTTCTTC	many	TRBD2	TRBV10-3	TRBJ2-1
CASRFRDFTEAFF	TGTGCCAGCAGGTTCAGGGATTTCACTGAAGCTTTCTTT	NA	NA	TRBV12-3/TRBV12-4	TRBJ1-1
CAISESRGQGIPDTQYF	TGTGCCATCAGTGAGTCGAGGGGACAGGGTATTCCAGATACGCAGTATTTT	few	TRBD1	TRBV10-3	TRBJ2-3
CASSLGPVGEQFF	TGTGCCAGCAGCTTAGGCCCGGTGGGTGAGCAGTTCTTC	few	NA	TRBV11-2	TRBJ2-1
CSASSGGAVQYF	TGCAGTGCTTCTAGCGGGGGGGCCGTCCAGTACTTC	NA	TRBD2	TRBV20-1	TRBJ2-5
CASGWRSTDTQYF	TGTGCCAGCGGTTGGCGGAGCACAGATACGCAGTATTTT	NA	NA	TRBV6-5	TRBJ2-3
CASLTPGLQYNEQFF	TGTGCCAGCCTAACCCCGGGACTCCAGTACAATGAGCAGTTCTTC	NA	NA	TRBV12-3/TRBV12-4	TRBJ2-1
CASSLAPGQPLDTQYF	TGTGCCAGCAGCTTGGCGCCGGGACAGCCTTTGGATACGCAGTATTTT	NA	TRBD1	TRBV7-3	TRBJ2-3
CASSPPGLADYEQYF	TGTGCCAGCAGCCCTCCCGGACTAGCGGACTACGAGCAGTACTTC	few	TRBD2	TRBV5-6	TRBJ2-7
CATSRDPNRDSPLHF	TGTGCCACCAGCAGAGATCCGAACCGGGATTCACCCCTCCACTTT	few	NA	TRBV15	TRBJ1-6
CASSLRAWEYGYTF	TGTGCCAGCAGTTTGAGGGCTTGGGAGTATGGCTACACCTTC	many	NA	TRBV12-3/TRBV12-4	TRBJ1-2
CATSRAGQTSAEQYF	TGTGCCACCAGCAGGGCGGGACAGACGAGCGCCGAGCAGTACTTC	few	NA	TRBV15	TRBJ2-7
CASSPPFVGAANTGELFF	TGTGCCAGTAGTCCACCGTTTGTGGGGGCCGCGAACACCGGGGAGCTGTTTTTT	few	NA	TRBV19	TRBJ2-2
CATSRGGQGLAETQYF	TGTGCCACCAGCAGAGGGGGACAGGGTTTAGCGGAGACCCAGTACTTC	NA	TRBD1	TRBV15	TRBJ2-5
CASSLFSEVGETQYF	TGTGCCAGCAGTTTATTTTCGGAGGTGGGGGAGACCCAGTACTTC	few	NA	TRBV27	TRBJ2-5
CASSPGTVFFTDTQYF	TGTGCCAGCAGCCCCGGGACAGTTTTTTTCACAGATACGCAGTATTTT	few	TRBD1	TRBV27	TRBJ2-3
CASSQVGLGSGHEQYF	TGTGCCAGCAGCCAAGTCGGACTAGGATCGGGCCACGAGCAGTACTTC	few	TRBD2	TRBV14	TRBJ2-7
CASSLYRPAYQETQYF	TGTGCCAGCAGCTTATACCGCCCAGCGTACCAAGAGACCCAGTACTTC	NA	NA	TRBV7-2	TRBJ2-5
CSARSGHEADTQYF	TGCAGTGCTAGAAGCGGTCACGAGGCAGATACGCAGTATTTT	many	NA	TRBV20-1	TRBJ2-3
CASSPNFPGDGYTF	TGTGCCAGCAGCCCTAACTTCCCAGGGGATGGCTACACCTTC	few	NA	TRBV9	TRBJ1-2
CASSQFLNSGSGLMKNEQFF	TGCGCCAGCAGCCAGTTCCTAAATAGCGGGAGCGGGTTGATGAAAAATGAGCAGTTCTTC	few	TRBD2	TRBV4-3	TRBJ2-1
CASSQVSQGPPYEQYF	TGTGCCAGCAGCCAAGTCTCACAGGGGCCCCCCTACGAGCAGTACTTC	NA	TRBD1	TRBV3-1	TRBJ2-7
CASTRTIRETQYF	TGCGCCAGCACCCGGACTATCAGGGAGACCCAGTACTTC	NA	NA	TRBV5-1	TRBJ2-5
CASSLNQANEQFF	TGTGCCAGCAGCTTAAACCAGGCTAATGAGCAGTTCTTC	few	NA	TRBV11-3	TRBJ2-1
CAGTGGPYEQYF	TGTGCCGGAACAGGGGGACCCTACGAGCAGTACTTC	few	TRBD1	TRBV30	TRBJ2-7
CANTHRDDIISYEQYF	TGTGCCAATACTCACAGGGACGATATTATATCCTACGAGCAGTACTTC	few	NA	TRBV27	TRBJ2-7
CASSYGWEETQYF	TGTGCCAGCAGCTACGGATGGGAAGAGACCCAGTACTTC	NA	NA	TRBV5-5	TRBJ2-5
CASSSEAPGEDSYEQYF	TGTGCCAGCAGCTCAGAAGCACCGGGGGAAGACTCCTACGAGCAGTACTTC	many	NA	TRBV7-8	TRBJ2-7
CASSLAGADSPLHF	TGCGCCAGCAGCTTGGCCGGGGCAGATTCACCCCTCCACTTT	many	NA	TRBV5-1	TRBJ1-6
CSGRDPQETQYF	TGCAGCGGACGGGACCCTCAAGAGACCCAGTACTTC	many	NA	TRBV29-1	TRBJ2-5